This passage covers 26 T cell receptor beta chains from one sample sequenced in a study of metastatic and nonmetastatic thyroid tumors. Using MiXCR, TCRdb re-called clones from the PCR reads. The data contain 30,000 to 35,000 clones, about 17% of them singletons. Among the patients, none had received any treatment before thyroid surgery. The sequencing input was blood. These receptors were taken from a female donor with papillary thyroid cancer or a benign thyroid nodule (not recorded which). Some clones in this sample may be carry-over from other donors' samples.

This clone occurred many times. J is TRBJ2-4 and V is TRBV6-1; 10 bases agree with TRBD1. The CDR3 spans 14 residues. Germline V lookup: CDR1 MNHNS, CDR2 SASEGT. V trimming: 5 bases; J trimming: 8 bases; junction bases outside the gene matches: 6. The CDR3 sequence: CASSPRTGGHIQYF. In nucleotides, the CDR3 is TGTGCCAGCAGTCCTCGGACAGGGGGGCACATTCAGTACTTC.

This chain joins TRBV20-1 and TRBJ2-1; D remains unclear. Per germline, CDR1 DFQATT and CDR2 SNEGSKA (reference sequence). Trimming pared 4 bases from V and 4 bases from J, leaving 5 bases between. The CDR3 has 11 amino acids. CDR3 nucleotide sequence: TGCAGTGCTACCAAGTACAATGAGCAGTTCTTC. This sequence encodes CSATKYNEQFF.

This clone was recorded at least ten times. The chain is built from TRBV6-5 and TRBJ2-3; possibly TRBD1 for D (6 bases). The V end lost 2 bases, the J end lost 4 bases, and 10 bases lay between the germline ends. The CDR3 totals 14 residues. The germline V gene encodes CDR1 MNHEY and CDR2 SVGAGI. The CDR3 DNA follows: TGTGCCAGCAGTTACCAGGGGCGCTCAGATACGCAGTATTTT. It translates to CASSYQGRSDTQYF.

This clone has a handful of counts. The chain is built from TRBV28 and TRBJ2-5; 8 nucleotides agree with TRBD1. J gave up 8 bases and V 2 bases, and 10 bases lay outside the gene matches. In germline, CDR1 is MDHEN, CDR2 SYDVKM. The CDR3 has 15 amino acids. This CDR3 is CASSLVDRAYYTQYF. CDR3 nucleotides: TGTGCCAGCAGTTTAGTGGACAGGGCTTACTATACCCAGTACTTC.

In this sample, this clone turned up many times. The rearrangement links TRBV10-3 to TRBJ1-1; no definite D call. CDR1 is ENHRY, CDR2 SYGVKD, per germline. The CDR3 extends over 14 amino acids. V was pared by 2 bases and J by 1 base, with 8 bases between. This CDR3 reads CAISEDGWNTEAFF. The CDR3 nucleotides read TGTGCCATCAGTGAGGACGGCTGGAACACTGAAGCTTTCTTT.

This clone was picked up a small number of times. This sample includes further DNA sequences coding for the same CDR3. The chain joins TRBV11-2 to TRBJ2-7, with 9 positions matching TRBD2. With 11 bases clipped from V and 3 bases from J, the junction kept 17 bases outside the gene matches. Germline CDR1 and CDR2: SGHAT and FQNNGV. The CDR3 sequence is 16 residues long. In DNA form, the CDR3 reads TGTGCCTGCGGGGGGGGTCTAGCGGGGTATTTCTACGAGCAGTACTTC. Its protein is CACGGGLAGYFYEQYF.

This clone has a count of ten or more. The CDR3 DNA is TGCGCCAGCGGGGACAGGGGATTGGCCACTGAAGCTTTCTTT. This gives the protein CASGDRGLATEAFF. The chain has TRBV10-2 and TRBJ1-1; 10 positions agree with TRBD1. Germline values: CDR1 WSHSY, CDR2 SAAADI. V lost 8 bases, J lost 4 bases, and 7 bases stayed unmatched. The CDR3 sequence is 14 residues long.

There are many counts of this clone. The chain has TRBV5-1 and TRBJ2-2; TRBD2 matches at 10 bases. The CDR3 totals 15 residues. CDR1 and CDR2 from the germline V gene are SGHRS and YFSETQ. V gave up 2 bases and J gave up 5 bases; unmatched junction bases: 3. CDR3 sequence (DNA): TGCGCCAGCAGCTTAGCTAGCGGGGGAACCGGGGAGCTGTTTTTT. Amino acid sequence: CASSLASGGTGELFF.

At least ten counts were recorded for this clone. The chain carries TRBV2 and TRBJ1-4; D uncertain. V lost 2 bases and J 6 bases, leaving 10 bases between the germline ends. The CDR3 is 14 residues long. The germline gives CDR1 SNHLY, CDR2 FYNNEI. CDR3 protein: CASSEYVEDEKLFF. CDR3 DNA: TGTGCCAGCAGTGAATACGTGGAGGATGAAAAACTGTTTTTT.

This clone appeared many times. The CDR3 nucleotides are TGTGCCAGCGCTCATACAGGGTGGTCCGAGCAGTTCTTC. Its translation is CASAHTGWSEQFF. V gene TRBV28 combines with J gene TRBJ2-1, with a weak D call TRBD1 (6 bases). V was pared by 8 bases and J by 10 bases, with 18 bases between. Germline V gene data show CDR1 as MDHEN and CDR2 as SYDVKM. This CDR3 has 13 amino acids.

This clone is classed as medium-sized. DNA of the CDR3: TGCAGTGCTAGTAAGGGATTTCCGGGACTAGCGGGAGGAGACGAGCAGTACTTC. Translating gives CSASKGFPGLAGGDEQYF. The V call is TRBV20-1, the J call TRBJ2-7; 15 positions agree with TRBD2. The CDR3 consists of 18 residues. Per the germline V gene, CDR1 is DFQATT and CDR2 is SNEGSKA (reference sequence). V lost 3 bases, J lost 5 bases, and 14 bases stayed unmatched.

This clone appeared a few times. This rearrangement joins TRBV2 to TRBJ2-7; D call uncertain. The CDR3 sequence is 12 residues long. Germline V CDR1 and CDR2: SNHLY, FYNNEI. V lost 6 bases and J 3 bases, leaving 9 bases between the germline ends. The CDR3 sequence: CASSQDIYEQYF. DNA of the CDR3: TGTGCCAGCAGCCAAGACATCTACGAGCAGTACTTC.

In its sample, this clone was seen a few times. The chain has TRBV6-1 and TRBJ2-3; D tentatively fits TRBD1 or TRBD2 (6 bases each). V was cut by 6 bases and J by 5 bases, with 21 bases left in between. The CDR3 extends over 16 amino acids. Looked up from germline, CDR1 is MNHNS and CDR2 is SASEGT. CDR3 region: CASSLCVAGGGDTQYF. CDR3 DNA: TGTGCCAGCAGCCTCTGTGTAGCTGGAGGGGGAGATACGCAGTATTTT.

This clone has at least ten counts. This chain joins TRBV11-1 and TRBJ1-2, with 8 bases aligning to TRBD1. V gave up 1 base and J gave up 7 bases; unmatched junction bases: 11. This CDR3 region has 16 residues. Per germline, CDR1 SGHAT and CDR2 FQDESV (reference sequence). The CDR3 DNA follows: TGTGCCAGCAGCTTAGTAGTCGGGCAGGGGGCCGGTGGCTACACCTTC. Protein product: CASSLVVGQGAGGYTF.

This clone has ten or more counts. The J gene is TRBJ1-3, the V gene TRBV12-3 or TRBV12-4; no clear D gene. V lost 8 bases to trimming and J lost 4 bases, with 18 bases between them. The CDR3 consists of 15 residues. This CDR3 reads CASSPRGPGGNTIYF. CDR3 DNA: TGTGCCAGCTCCCCCCGGGGTCCTGGCGGAAACACCATATATTTT.

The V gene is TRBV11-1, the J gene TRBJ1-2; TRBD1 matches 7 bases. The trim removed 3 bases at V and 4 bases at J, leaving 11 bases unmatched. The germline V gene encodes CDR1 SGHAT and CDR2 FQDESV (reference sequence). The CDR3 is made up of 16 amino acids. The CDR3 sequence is CASSFGTGVSCYGYTF. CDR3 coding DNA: TGTGCCAGCAGCTTCGGTACAGGGGTCTCTTGCTATGGCTACACCTTC.

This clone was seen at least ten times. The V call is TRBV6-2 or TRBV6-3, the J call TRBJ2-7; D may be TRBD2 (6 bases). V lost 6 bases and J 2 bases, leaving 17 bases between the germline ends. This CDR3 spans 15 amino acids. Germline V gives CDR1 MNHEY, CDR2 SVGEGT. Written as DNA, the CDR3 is TGTGCCAGCAGCCAGGGATCGGGAGAAACCTACGAGCAGTACTTC. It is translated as CASSQGSGETYEQYF.

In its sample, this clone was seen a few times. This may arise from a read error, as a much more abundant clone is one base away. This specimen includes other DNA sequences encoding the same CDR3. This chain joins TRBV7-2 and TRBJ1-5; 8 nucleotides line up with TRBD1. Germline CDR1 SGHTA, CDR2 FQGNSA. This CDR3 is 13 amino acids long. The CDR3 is CASGLQGAQPQHF. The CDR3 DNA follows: TGTGCCAGCGGCTTGCAGGGGGCGCAGCCCCAGCATTTT.

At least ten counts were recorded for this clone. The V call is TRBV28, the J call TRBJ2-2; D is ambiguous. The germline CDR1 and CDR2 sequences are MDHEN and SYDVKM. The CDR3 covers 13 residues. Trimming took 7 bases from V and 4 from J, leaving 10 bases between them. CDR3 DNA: TGTGCCAGCATAGTAACCGCCACCGGGGAGCTGTTTTTT. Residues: CASIVTATGELFF.

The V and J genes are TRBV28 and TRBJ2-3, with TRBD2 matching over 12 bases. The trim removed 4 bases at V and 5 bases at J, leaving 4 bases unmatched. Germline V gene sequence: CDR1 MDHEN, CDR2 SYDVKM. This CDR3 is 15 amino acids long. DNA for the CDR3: TGTGCCAGCAGTTCTAGCGGGAGGGCTGAAGATACGCAGTATTTT. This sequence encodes CASSSSGRAEDTQYF.

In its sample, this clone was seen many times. DNA for the CDR3: TGTGCCAGTAGTCTCCGTAACCAGGGACTAGTACTCTACGAGCAGTACTTC. It translates to CASSLRNQGLVLYEQYF. The chain recombines TRBV19 with TRBJ2-7; 8 nucleotides match TRBD2. Germline CDR1 and CDR2: LNHDA and SQIVND (reference sequence). The CDR3 has 17 residues. The trim removed 5 bases at V and 3 bases at J, leaving 15 bases unmatched.

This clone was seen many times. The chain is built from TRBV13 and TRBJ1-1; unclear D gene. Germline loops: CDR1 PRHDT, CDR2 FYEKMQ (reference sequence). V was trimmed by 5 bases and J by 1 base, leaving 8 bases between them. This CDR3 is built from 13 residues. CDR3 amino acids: CASSPTRNTEAFF. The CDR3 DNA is TGTGCCAGCAGCCCCACAAGGAACACTGAAGCTTTCTTT.

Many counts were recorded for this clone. CDR3 nucleotide sequence: TGTGCCAGCAGTGAAGCGGGACAGGGACGTCAGCCCCAGCATTTT. Amino acid sequence: CASSEAGQGRQPQHF. The rearrangement links TRBV6-1 to TRBJ1-5; TRBD1 aligns across 9 bases. Trimming took 0 bases from V and 6 from J; bases not matched to a gene: 3. CDR1 MNHNS and CDR2 SASEGT come from the germline V gene. CDR3 size: 15 residues.

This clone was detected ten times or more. The chain's CDR3 is CASSSPTGTRGIRAQYF. The DNA of the CDR3 is TGTGCCAGCAGCTCTCCAACCGGGACTAGGGGGATAAGGGCCCAGTACTTC. This chain uses TRBV7-2 with TRBJ2-5; 8 positions agree with TRBD2. V was clipped by 4 bases and J by 9 bases; unmatched bases: 19. The CDR3 has 17 residues. CDR1 and CDR2 from the germline V gene are SGHTA and FQGNSA.

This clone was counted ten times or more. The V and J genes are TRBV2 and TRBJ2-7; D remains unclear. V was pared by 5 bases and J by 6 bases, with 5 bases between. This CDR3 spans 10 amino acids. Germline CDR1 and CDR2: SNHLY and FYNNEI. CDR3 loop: CASSQREQYF. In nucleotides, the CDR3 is TGTGCCAGCAGTCAGCGCGAGCAGTACTTC.

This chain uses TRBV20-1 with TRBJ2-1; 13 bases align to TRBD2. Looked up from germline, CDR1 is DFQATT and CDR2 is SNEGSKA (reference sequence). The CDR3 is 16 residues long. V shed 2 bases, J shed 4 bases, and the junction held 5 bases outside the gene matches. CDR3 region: CSARSLAGGLYNEQFF. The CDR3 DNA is TGCAGTGCTAGATCACTAGCGGGAGGGCTTTACAATGAGCAGTTCTTC.